The rows below give T cell receptor beta chains drawn from one sample of a study of blood T cell repertoires in COVID-19. Only in-frame clones appear in the TCRdb table, and some are missing; sequencing was by immunoSEQ multiplex PCR. The sample records about 200,000 clones, around nine tenths being singletons. The sample comprised peripheral blood. The receptors come from a man between 60 and 75 years old with acute or convalescent COVID-19. Each CDR3 is given with its conserved first and last residue. The D gene is left open where the match is weak. Size is omitted from some rows. Given values are once, few, many or a class for expanded clones.

TRBV19	.	.	TRBJ1-1	TGTGCCAGTAGTATGCAGGGGTACACTGAAGCTTTCTTT	CASSMQGYTEAFF
TRBV19	TRBD2	.	TRBJ2-1	TGTGCCAGTAGTATACCCCTACACAGAGACGGGAGGAATGAGCAGTTCTTC	CASSIPLHRDGRNEQFF
TRBV19	TRBD1	.	TRBJ1-5	TGTGCCAGTAGATGGAAGGGGGCGGGGAATCAGCCCCAGCATTTT	CASRWKGAGNQPQHF
TRBV5-4	.	.	TRBJ2-7	TGTGCCAGCAGCCCGGGTGGGGACAAGAGCTACGAGCAGTACTTC	CASSPGGDKSYEQYF
TRBV28	TRBD2	.	TRBJ2-5	TGTGCCAGCAGCCGGGGACTAGCGGGGGGTGGGGAGACCCAGTACTTC	CASSRGLAGGGETQYF
TRBV3-1/TRBV3-2	.	once	TRBJ1-1	TGTGCCAGCAGCCAAGGGGGTCAGGGGAACACTGAAGCTTTCTTT	CASSQGGQGNTEAFF
TRBV13	.	.	TRBJ2-1	TGTGCCAGCAGCTTAGAGGGTCAGGGCGGTGAGCAGTTCTTC	CASSLEGQGGEQFF
TRBV19	TRBD1	.	TRBJ1-1	TGTGCCAGTAGTACCTGGACAGGACGGTTCTTT	CASSTWTGRFF
TRBV18	.	.	TRBJ1-5	TGTGCCAGCTCACCACTGGGCGGGAGGGGTAACAGTCATCAGCCCCAGCATTTT	CASSPLGGRGNSHQPQHF
TRBV7-2	TRBD2	.	TRBJ2-3	TGTGCCAGCAGCTTAGATCGCGGGGGGGCTGAAAATACGCAGTATTTT	CASSLDRGGAENTQYF
TRBV20-1	.	.	TRBJ2-2	TGCAGTGCTAGTTTAGGAGCGAACACCGGGGAGCTGTTTTTT	CSASLGANTGELFF
TRBV6-4	.	.	TRBJ2-1	TGTGCCAGCACCGGGGGGCCCAACAATGAGCAGTTCTTC	CASTGGPNNEQFF
TRBV18	TRBD1	.	TRBJ1-1	TGTGCCAGCTCACCGGATTCGACAGGGGGCACTGAAGCTTTCTTT	CASSPDSTGGTEAFF
TRBV18	TRBD1	.	TRBJ2-3	TGTGCCAGCTCTCTACTCTTGAACAGGGGGCGCCCAGATACGCAGTATTTT	CASSLLLNRGRPDTQYF
TRBV6-6	TRBD1	.	TRBJ2-7	TGTGCCAGCAGTTACCGGGACAGGGGCTACGAGCAGTACTTC	CASSYRDRGYEQYF
TRBV7-7	TRBD2	once	TRBJ2-5	TGTGCCAGCAGCTTATCCTCTGGGGTAGCGGGGGAAGAGACCCAGTACTTC	CASSLSSGVAGEETQYF